This T cell receptor beta chain was captured by sequencing in a study of PD-1 blockade in mismatch repair-deficient tumors. Background on the study: Patients had approximately 12 mismatch repair-deficient cancer types and were previously treated and progressing. Broader study findings: Rapid post-treatment expansion, then contraction, generally preceding radiologic response, marked tumor-resident clones.

Mismatch repair deficiency was confirmed in all patients, by PCR or immunohistochemistry. The TCR-sequenced patients were a few responders to pembrolizumab. In regard to this clone: Its antigen is still unknown.

Clones were sequenced by immunoSEQ multiplex PCR, and TCRdb holds only the in-frame ones, with some missing. The table records approximately 60,000 clones, about 91% of them present only once. This CDR3 spans 15 amino acids. The ends were cut back, 2 bases at V and 5 bases at J, with 15 bases in the middle. Germline V gene lookup returns CDR1 SGHTA and CDR2 FQGNSA. The sequence was obtained from an adult with mismatch repair-deficient cancer. Here the sequenced sample was peripheral blood, taken 52 weeks after starting pembrolizumab. The rearrangement uses TRBV7-2 and TRBJ2-5; D possibly uses TRBD1 or TRBD2 (6 bases each). In DNA, the CDR3 is TGTGCCAGCAGCTTAAGGGGGGCGTCCGGTGAGACCCAGTACTTC. Its protein is CASSLRGASGETQYF.